This T cell receptor beta chain comes out of a study of T cells in women clearing cervical HPV infection. TCRdb's table, derived via immunoSEQ multiplex PCR, lists solely in-frame clones and lacks some. Its listing shows over 25,000 clones. With regard to this clone: Read coverage stops 3 residues before the CDR3 terminus; the germline J gene supplies the remainder.

The germline gives CDR1 MGHDK, CDR2 SYGVNS. This CDR3 has 14 amino acids. V was clipped by 4 bases and J by 0 bases, with 9 bases between them. The sequenced sample was blood buffy coat. This receptor was taken from a woman between 18 and 70 years old with a cervical HPV16 infection that either progressed to CIN3+ or cleared (not recorded which). The rearrangement links TRBV25-1 to TRBJ1-2; maybe TRBD1 (5 bases). The DNA read from the CDR3 is TGTGCCAGCAGTGCGGGGGATGCTAACTATGGC. It translates to CASSAGDANYG. The whole CDR3 reads CASSAGDANYGYTF.